This paragraph covers one T cell receptor beta chain sequence. Germline V gene sequence: CDR1 LNHDA, CDR2 SQIVND (reference sequence). Trimming took 7 bases from V and 0 from J; bases not matched to a gene: 5. The CDR3 consists of 14 residues. Under the authors' procedure: Amplification of reference gene primers provided the estimated nucleated cell counts. Profiled with immunoSEQ multiplex PCR; TCRdb holds only in-frame clones, not every one. V and J calls and clone size are as listed in that table; D and trimming were resolved from the DNA. The sample has under 400,000 clones; about nine tenths are singletons. The entry originates in a study of blood T cell repertoires in COVID-19.

The sequence came from a woman aged 60-70 years with COVID-19, enrolled during active disease. The chain has TRBV19 and TRBJ1-2, with 7 positions matching TRBD1. Sequenced material: peripheral blood. The CDR3 here is CASISGGANYGYTF. The CDR3, as DNA: TGTGCCAGTATCTCAGGGGGAGCTAACTATGGCTACACCTTC.